Below are 30 T cell receptor beta chains sequenced from a single sample in a study of cytomegalovirus exposure and HLA in healthy donors. It was with 60 Vbeta and 13 Jbeta primers that the PCR ran. The protocol was immunoSEQ multiplex PCR, while the TCRdb copy is restricted to in-frame clones and leaves out a portion. The sample has 98,000 or so clones, over 60% seen once. The specimen was PBMCs. Receptor source: a human donor in good health.

This clone was found once. J is TRBJ2-3 and V is TRBV6-1; 10 positions match TRBD2. Germline CDR1 reads MNHNS; CDR2 reads SASEGT. Trimming removed 0 bases from V and 2 bases from J; junction bases left unmatched: 8. The CDR3 has 18 amino acids. CDR3 sequence: CASSEAPLAGANTDTQYF. The CDR3 bases are TGTGCCAGCAGTGAAGCTCCCCTAGCGGGAGCGAACACAGATACGCAGTATTTT.

This chain connects TRBV6-1 to TRBJ2-1; D is perhaps TRBD1 (6 bases). V lost 6 bases to trimming and J lost 6 bases, with 18 bases between them. CDR3 size: 15 residues. Germline values: CDR1 MNHNS, CDR2 SASEGT. In DNA, the CDR3 is TGTGCCAGCAGATTCTCTCGGGCAGGGGCCAATGAGCAGTTCTTC. It codes for CASRFSRAGANEQFF.

This chain connects TRBV6-1 to TRBJ1-2; D may be TRBD1 (6 bases). Trimming took 4 bases from V and 4 from J, leaving 10 bases between them. Germline V gene sequence: CDR1 MNHNS, CDR2 SASEGT. The CDR3 length is 13 residues. Here the CDR3 reads CASSVGQPYGYTF. The DNA for the CDR3 is TGTGCCAGCAGTGTAGGACAGCCCTATGGCTACACCTTC.

The V gene is TRBV29-1, the J gene TRBJ2-5; 14 nucleotides agree with TRBD2. CDR1 SQVTM and CDR2 ANQGSEA come from the germline V gene. The CDR3 runs to 19 residues. The trim removed 0 bases at V and 4 bases at J, leaving 13 bases unmatched. The CDR3 bases are TGCAGCGTTGAAGATCGTTCGGGACTAGCGGGAGTAGTCGGAGAGACCCAGTACTTC. Translation: CSVEDRSGLAGVVGETQYF.

This CDR3 reads CASSLDGSRGGQYF. In DNA, the CDR3 is TGTGCCAGCAGCTTAGACGGTAGTCGAGGTGGGCAGTACTTC. The V and J genes are TRBV13 and TRBJ2-7, with D hard to call. Germline loops: CDR1 PRHDT, CDR2 FYEKMQ (reference sequence). V dropped 1 base and J dropped 9 bases, with 16 bases sitting between them. This CDR3 is 14 amino acids long. Together with reference TRBV13 and TRBJ2-7, the CDR3 gives the full variable domain: AAGVIQSPRHLIKEKRETATLKCYPIPRHDTVYWYQQGPGQDPQFLISFYEKMQSDKGSIPDRFSAQQFSDYHSELNMSSLELGDSALYFCASSLDGSRGGQYFGPGTRLTVT.

The V call is TRBV5-4, the J call TRBJ2-5; 9 nucleotides match TRBD1. Germline V CDR1 and CDR2: SGHNT, YYREEE (reference sequence). The CDR3 is made up of 14 amino acids. Trimming at V came to 5 bases and at J to 5 bases, leaving 7 bases not matched to a gene. The CDR3 reads CASRRTGDIETQYF. CDR3 bases: TGTGCCAGCAGAAGGACAGGGGATATTGAGACCCAGTACTTC.

The chain carries TRBV5-1 and TRBJ1-3, with D perhaps matching TRBD1 (6 bases). The CDR3 covers 14 residues. V dropped 4 bases and J dropped 0 bases, with 8 bases sitting between them. Germline loops: CDR1 SGHRS, CDR2 YFSETQ. Here the CDR3 DNA reads TGCGCCAGCAGCCGGACAGTCTCTGGAAACACCATATATTTT. Residues: CASSRTVSGNTIYF.

The chain joins TRBV10-2 to TRBJ2-1, with 10 bases aligning to TRBD2. Trimming took 0 bases from V and 11 from J; bases not matched to a gene: 7. There are 15 residues in the CDR3. CDR1 is WSHSY, CDR2 SAAADI, per germline. The CDR3 protein is CASSESASGGRQQFF. The CDR3, as DNA: TGCGCCAGCAGTGAGTCGGCTAGCGGGGGCCGCCAGCAGTTCTTC.

The V and J genes are TRBV19 and TRBJ1-3; 7 bases are a match to TRBD1. The CDR3 runs to 16 residues. V gave up 7 bases and J gave up 2 bases; unmatched junction bases: 11. Germline lookup yields CDR1 LNHDA and CDR2 SQIVND (reference sequence). The CDR3 DNA follows: TGTGCCAGTACCAGATTCCGACAGGGTGCTGGAAACACCATATATTTT. Translated, it gives CASTRFRQGAGNTIYF.

This clone came up once. The chain couples TRBV15 to TRBJ1-4; a possible D gene is TRBD1 (5 bases). CDR3 length equals 15 residues. The germline CDR1 and CDR2 sequences are LNHNV and YYDKDF (reference sequence). Trimming took off 5 bases at V and 3 bases at J, with 13 bases between the two ends. This CDR3 is CATSGSQDSNEKLFF. DNA for the CDR3: TGTGCCACCAGCGGCTCACAGGATTCTAATGAAAAACTGTTTTTT.

The chain employs TRBV4-1 and TRBJ2-5, with 7 bases fitting TRBD1. The trim removed 0 bases at V and 5 bases at J, leaving 6 bases unmatched. Germline V CDR1 and CDR2: MGHRA, YSYEKL. This CDR3 contains 15 residues. The CDR3 DNA follows: TGCGCCAGCAGCCAAGAGGAGACAGGGTGGGAGACCCAGTACTTC. It yields the protein CASSQEETGWETQYF.

V is TRBV4-3 and J is TRBJ1-2; unclear D gene. CDR1 and CDR2 (germline): LGHNA, YSLEER. CDR3 size: 13 residues. Trimming removed 1 base from V and 8 bases from J, with 11 bases in between. The CDR3: CASSQAVRLGYTF. In DNA, the CDR3 is TGCGCCAGCAGCCAAGCGGTCCGTTTAGGCTACACCTTC.

The chain is built from TRBV11-2 and TRBJ2-3; 12 bases line up with TRBD1. Trimming cost V 5 bases and J 6 bases; bases outside gene matches: 9. The CDR3 extends over 16 amino acids. The germline V gene encodes CDR1 SGHAT and CDR2 FQNNGV. This chain's CDR3 is CASSPPGGQGADTQYF. The CDR3 nucleotides read TGTGCCAGCAGCCCCCCGGGGGGACAGGGGGCCGATACGCAGTATTTT.

The chain is built from TRBV14 and TRBJ1-1; unclear D gene. This CDR3 has 17 residues. Germline lookup yields CDR1 SGHDN and CDR2 FVKESK. The V end lost 6 bases, the J end lost 0 bases, and 20 bases lay between the germline ends. CDR3 region: CASSPLGGSRMNTEAFF. CDR3 DNA: TGTGCCAGCAGTCCCTTGGGCGGGAGCCGCATGAACACTGAAGCTTTCTTT.

The CDR3 reads CASSPRGSGSSGANVLTF. The DNA for the CDR3 is TGTGCCAGCAGCCCGAGAGGCAGCGGTAGCTCTGGGGCCAACGTCCTGACTTTC. The J gene is TRBJ2-6, the V gene TRBV5-4, with TRBD2 as a possible D gene (5 bases). The CDR3 is 18 amino acids. Trimming cost V 4 bases and J 0 bases, with 17 bases left between them. CDR1 SGHNT and CDR2 YYREEE come from the germline V gene (reference sequence). Full variable domain (remainder filled in from reference TRBV5-4 and TRBJ2-6): ETGVTQSPTHLIKTRGQQVTLRCSSQSGHNTVSWYQQALGQGPQFIFQYYREEENGRGNFPPRFSGLQFPNYSSELNVNALELDDSALYLCASSPRGSGSSGANVLTFGAGSRLTVL.

The chain combines TRBV11-2 with TRBJ2-7; D call uncertain. The V gene lost 0 bases and the J gene lost 0 bases, with 9 bases spanning the gap. CDR3 length: 15 residues. Germline loops: CDR1 SGHAT, CDR2 FQNNGV. The CDR3 sequence is CASSLEAESSYEQYF. CDR3 DNA sequence: TGTGCCAGCAGCTTAGAAGCTGAGAGCTCCTACGAGCAGTACTTC.

The chain couples TRBV19 to TRBJ2-4; no clear D. Deletions cut 1 base from V and 3 bases from J, with 10 bases between. Germline CDR1 is LNHDA and CDR2 is SQIVND (reference sequence). There are 15 residues in the CDR3. CDR3 nucleotides: TGTGCCAGTAGTATAGCTGACACCTTCAAAAACATTCAGTACTTC. This codes for CASSIADTFKNIQYF.

The chain couples TRBV19 to TRBJ2-7, with D hard to call. Germline lookup yields CDR1 LNHDA and CDR2 SQIVND (reference sequence). The V and J ends lost 5 bases and 0 bases respectively, with 11 bases between them. There are 14 residues in the CDR3. The CDR3 DNA is TGTGCCAGTAGTCCACAGACGAGCTCCTACGAGCAGTACTTC. This translates into CASSPQTSSYEQYF.

The genes are TRBV2 and TRBJ1-3; 9 bases fit TRBD1. The CDR3 has 15 amino acids. V gave up 6 bases and J gave up 3 bases; unmatched junction bases: 6. Germline V gene sequence: CDR1 SNHLY, CDR2 FYNNEI. The CDR3: CASRVDRGVGNTIYF. CDR3 nucleotides: TGTGCCAGCAGGGTGGACAGGGGTGTTGGAAACACCATATATTTT.

The sample holds one count of this clone. The chain uses TRBV29-1 and TRBJ1-1; tentatively, D is TRBD1 (5 bases). The CDR3 consists of 13 residues. V shed 6 bases and J shed 1 base, with 12 bases lying between them. The V gene's germline CDR1 is SQVTM and CDR2 ANQGSEA. The CDR3 nucleotides are TGCAGCGTCCCGGCTACAGGGAACACTGAAGCTTTCTTT. This encodes CSVPATGNTEAFF.

The V call is TRBV9, the J call TRBJ2-1; D perhaps matches TRBD1 (5 bases). The CDR3 has 16 residues. With 1 base removed from V and 2 bases from J, the gap between germline ends came to 13 bases. CDR1 SGDLS and CDR2 YYNGEE come from the germline V gene. The CDR3 nucleotides read TGTGCCAGCAGCGTAAGGGGCGAAAGACCCTACAATGAGCAGTTCTTC. Amino acids: CASSVRGERPYNEQFF.

The V call is TRBV9, the J call TRBJ1-6; TRBD1 matches 10 bases. Germline loops: CDR1 SGDLS, CDR2 YYNGEE. This CDR3 is 15 amino acids long. Unmatched junction bases numbered 6, after V lost 5 bases and J lost 7 bases. Here the CDR3 DNA reads TGTGCCAGCAGAGAAGGGACAGGGGCCAATTCACCCCTCCACTTT. It encodes CASREGTGANSPLHF.

The chain employs TRBV5-1 and TRBJ2-3; 8 bases agree with TRBD1. Germline V gene data show CDR1 as SGHRS and CDR2 as YFSETQ. J lost 1 base, V lost 5 bases, and 12 bases had no gene match. CDR3 size: 17 residues. The CDR3 protein is CASSWTGRNPGTDTQYF. The CDR3 DNA reads as TGCGCCAGCAGTTGGACAGGGAGAAACCCCGGCACAGATACGCAGTATTTT.

The V gene is TRBV5-1, the J gene TRBJ1-4, with D possibly being TRBD1 (6 bases). The CDR3 is made up of 15 amino acids. Germline CDR1 SGHRS, CDR2 YFSETQ. Trimming cost V 3 bases and J 4 bases, with 13 bases left between them. The CDR3 sequence: CASSWNGGRNEKLFF. The CDR3, as DNA: TGCGCCAGCAGCTGGAACGGGGGGCGTAATGAAAAACTGTTTTTT.

V and J are TRBV2 and TRBJ2-1, with D possibly being TRBD1 (7 bases). Germline V gene sequence: CDR1 SNHLY, CDR2 FYNNEI. The CDR3 has 14 residues. Trimming removed 7 bases at V and 8 bases at J, with 18 bases between. The CDR3 sequence: CASKEGAYKDEQFF. DNA for the CDR3: TGTGCCAGCAAGGAGGGGGCATATAAGGATGAGCAGTTCTTC.

The CDR3 coding sequence is TGCGCCAGCAGCCAAGGGGAGGGGGTTAGAGGAGAGACCCAGTACTTC. Translation gives CASSQGEGVRGETQYF. The rearrangement links TRBV4-3 to TRBJ2-5; a possible D gene is TRBD2 (7 bases). Trimming removed 1 base at V and 4 bases at J, with 16 bases between. Germline lookup yields CDR1 LGHNA and CDR2 YSLEER. The CDR3 runs to 16 residues.

The chain links TRBV5-1 to TRBJ2-7, with 10 bases identical to TRBD1. Trimming removed 0 bases from V and 7 bases from J; junction bases left unmatched: 4. The germline V gene encodes CDR1 SGHRS and CDR2 YFSETQ. The CDR3 spans 14 residues. The CDR3: CASSLVGQGSEQYF. CDR3 sequence (DNA): TGCGCCAGCAGCTTGGTGGGACAGGGGAGTGAGCAGTACTTC. The variable domain in full, with the rest retrieved from reference TRBV5-1 and TRBJ2-7, is KAGVTQTPRYLIKTRGQQVTLSCSPISGHRSVSWYQQTPGQGLQFLFEYFSETQRNKGNFPGRFSGRQFSNSRSEMNVSTLELGDSALYLCASSLVGQGSEQYFGPGTRLTVT.

V usage is TRBV10-1 and J usage is TRBJ2-2, with a weak D call TRBD1 (5 bases). Germline CDR1 and CDR2: WNHNN and SYGVQD (reference sequence). The CDR3 spans 16 residues. The V gene lost 2 bases and the J gene lost 0 bases, with 10 bases spanning the gap. CDR3 nucleotides: TGCGCCAGCAGTGAGAGGACACCCGCGAACACCGGGGAGCTGTTTTTT. Residues: CASSERTPANTGELFF.

The V gene is TRBV10-1, the J gene TRBJ2-2, with D possibly matching TRBD2 (6 bases). CDR1 and CDR2 (germline): WNHNN, SYGVQD (reference sequence). This CDR3 has 15 residues. Trimming removed 8 bases from V and 1 base from J, with 14 bases in between. The CDR3 sequence: CASGPRLGNTGELFF. The CDR3 DNA is TGCGCCAGCGGACCGCGACTAGGGAACACCGGGGAGCTGTTTTTT.

The V call is TRBV2, the J call TRBJ2-5; 7 bases agree with TRBD1. The CDR3 runs to 15 residues. Germline loops: CDR1 SNHLY, CDR2 FYNNEI. The trim removed 3 bases at V and 0 bases at J, leaving 4 bases unmatched. The CDR3 bases are TGTGCCAGCAGTGAGTCGACAGGGCACCAAGAGACCCAGTACTTC. Encoded protein: CASSESTGHQETQYF.